Below are 4 T cell receptor beta chains sequenced from a single sample in a study of cytotoxic CD8 clonotypes in ibrutinib-treated CLL (dated by TCRdb to the early 2020s). Sample time point, as interpreted from the label and publication: 24 months on ibrutinib. Receptor amplification or capture employed the immunoSEQ multiplex PCR assay. Imported from immuneACCESS, the table was reduced by TCRdb to in-frame sequences with V and J called. These copies leave out some clones; in studies compared against another copy, an unresolved V gene accounts for under half, and the cause of the remainder is not known. This sample holds about 130,000 clones; around four fifths were observed only once. The ten largest clones capture around 3.3% of the sample. Sequencing was performed on PBMCs, taken after 24 months of ibrutinib treatment. Every receptor here comes from a human donor with chronic lymphocytic leukemia.

V is TRBV18 and J is TRBJ2-5; the match to TRBD2 covers 8 bases. CDR3 length: 15 amino acids. CDR1 and CDR2 from the germline V gene are KGHSH and LQKENI. J was trimmed by 2 bases and V by 1 base; bases with no gene match: 3. The CDR3 DNA follows: TGTGCCAGCTCACCACTAGCGGGGAGACAAGAGACCCAGTACTTC. Its translation is CASSPLAGRQETQYF.

The chain couples TRBV5-4 to TRBJ2-7; D perhaps matches TRBD1 (5 bases). Germline V gene data show CDR1 as SGHNT and CDR2 as YYREEE (reference sequence). Trimming pared 2 bases from V and 3 bases from J, leaving 12 bases between. The CDR3 has 14 residues. This CDR3 is CASSLGQGIYEQYF. The CDR3 region has the DNA TGTGCCAGCAGCTTAGGGCAGGGAATCTACGAGCAGTACTTC.

The chain joins TRBV5-8 to TRBJ1-2; TRBD1 might be the D (6 bases). V was shortened by 1 base and J by 4 bases, with 14 bases between the two germline ends. CDR3 size: 15 residues. Germline V lookup: CDR1 SGHTS, CDR2 YDEGEE. CDR3 in DNA: TGTGCCAGCAGCTTGAGGGCCGGGACAAGCTATGGCTACACCTTC. Encoded protein: CASSLRAGTSYGYTF.

Only one count was recorded for this clone. The chain has TRBV5-1 and TRBJ2-7, with 8 nucleotides matching TRBD1. The V gene's germline CDR1 is SGHRS and CDR2 YFSETQ. V shed 7 bases and J 4 bases; nucleotides not matched to a gene: 25. The CDR3 spans 19 residues. CDR3 residues: CASGQGRGPPLGLSYEQYF. The CDR3 nucleotides read TGCGCCAGCGGACAGGGACGGGGCCCGCCCCTGGGCCTTTCATACGAGCAGTACTTC.